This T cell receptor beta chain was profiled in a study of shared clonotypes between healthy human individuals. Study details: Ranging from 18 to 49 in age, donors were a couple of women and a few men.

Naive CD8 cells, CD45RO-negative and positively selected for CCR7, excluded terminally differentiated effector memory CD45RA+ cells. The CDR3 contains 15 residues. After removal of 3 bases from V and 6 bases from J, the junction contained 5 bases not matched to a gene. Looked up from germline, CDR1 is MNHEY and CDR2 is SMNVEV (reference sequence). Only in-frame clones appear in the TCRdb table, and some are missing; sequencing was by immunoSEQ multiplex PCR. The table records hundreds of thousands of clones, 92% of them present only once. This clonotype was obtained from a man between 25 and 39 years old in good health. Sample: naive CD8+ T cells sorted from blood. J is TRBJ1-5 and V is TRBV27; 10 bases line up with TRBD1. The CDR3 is CASSFGTGVLQPQHF. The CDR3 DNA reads TGTGCCAGCAGTTTTGGGACAGGGGTTCTTCAGCCCCAGCATTTT.